The entry that follows covers one TCR beta chain sequence. The data belong to a study of blood T cell repertoires in COVID-19. For the study at large: The United States, Italy and Spain supplied acute and convalescent COVID-19 samples. T cells, B-cell-depleted T cells, or PBMCs provided the cDNA or gDNA that served as material.

Authors' methods: Scientists estimated how many nucleated cells there were by amplifying reference gene primers. The table came from immunoSEQ multiplex PCR; TCRdb's copy has only in-frame clones and leaves some out. V, J and clone size were drawn from that table, and D and trimming were deduced from the DNA. The table lists a few hundred thousand clones, roughly 88% of them singletons. The germline V gene has CDR1 MDHEN and CDR2 SYDVKM. The CDR3 contains 13 residues. The germline V and J ends were trimmed by 7 bases and 5 bases, with 15 bases remaining between them. The rearrangement links TRBV28 to TRBJ2-7; TRBD2 might be the D (6 bases). The clonotype comes from a woman under 40 with active or convalescent COVID-19. Material: peripheral blood. CDR3 DNA: TGTGCCAGCAACCACCGCAGGAGGGACGAGCAGTACTTC. It codes for CASNHRRRDEQYF. The whole variable domain, remainder taken from reference TRBV28 and TRBJ2-7, is DVKVTQSSRYLVKRTGEKVFLECVQDMDHENMFWYRQDPGLGLRLIYFSYDVKMKEKGDIPEGYSVSREKKERFSLILESASTNQTSMYLCASNHRRRDEQYFGPGTRLTVT.